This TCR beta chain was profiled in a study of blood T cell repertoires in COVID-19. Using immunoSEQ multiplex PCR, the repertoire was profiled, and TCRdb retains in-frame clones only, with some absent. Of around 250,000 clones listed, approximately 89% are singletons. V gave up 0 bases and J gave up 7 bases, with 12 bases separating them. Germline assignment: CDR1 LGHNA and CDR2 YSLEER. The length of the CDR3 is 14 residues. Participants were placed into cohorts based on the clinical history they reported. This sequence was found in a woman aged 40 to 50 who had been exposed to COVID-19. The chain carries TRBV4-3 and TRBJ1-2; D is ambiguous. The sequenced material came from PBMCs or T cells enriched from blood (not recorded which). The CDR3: CASSQDRAGGGYTF. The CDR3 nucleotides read TGCGCCAGCAGCCAAGATCGGGCAGGAGGTGGCTACACCTTC.